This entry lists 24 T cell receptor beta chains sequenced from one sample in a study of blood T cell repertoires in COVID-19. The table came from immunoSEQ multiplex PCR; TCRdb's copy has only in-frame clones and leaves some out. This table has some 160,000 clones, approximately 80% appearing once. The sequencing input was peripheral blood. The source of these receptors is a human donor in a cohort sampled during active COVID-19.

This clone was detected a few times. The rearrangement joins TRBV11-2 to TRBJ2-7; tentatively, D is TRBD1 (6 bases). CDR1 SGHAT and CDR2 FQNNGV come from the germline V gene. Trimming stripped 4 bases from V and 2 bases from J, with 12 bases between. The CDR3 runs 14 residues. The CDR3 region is CASSSGHQTYEQYF. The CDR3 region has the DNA TGTGCCAGCAGCTCGGGACACCAGACCTACGAGCAGTACTTC.

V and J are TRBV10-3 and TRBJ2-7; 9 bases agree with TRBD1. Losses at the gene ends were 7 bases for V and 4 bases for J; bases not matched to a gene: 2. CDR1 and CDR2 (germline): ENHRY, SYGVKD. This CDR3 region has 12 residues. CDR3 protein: CAIKQGAYEQYF. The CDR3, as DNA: TGTGCCATCAAACAGGGGGCATACGAGCAGTACTTC.

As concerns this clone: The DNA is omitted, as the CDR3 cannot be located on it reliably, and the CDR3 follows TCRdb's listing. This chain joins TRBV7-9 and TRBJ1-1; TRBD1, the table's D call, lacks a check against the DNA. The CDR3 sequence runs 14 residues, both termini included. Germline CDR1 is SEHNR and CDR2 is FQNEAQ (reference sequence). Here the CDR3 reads CASSFATGSVLTFF.

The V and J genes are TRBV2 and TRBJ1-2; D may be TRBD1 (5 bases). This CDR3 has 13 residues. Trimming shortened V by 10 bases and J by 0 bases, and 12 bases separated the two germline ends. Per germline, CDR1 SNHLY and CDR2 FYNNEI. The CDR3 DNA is TGTGCCACCCCGGGGGGGACTAACTATGGCTACACCTTC. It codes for CATPGGTNYGYTF.

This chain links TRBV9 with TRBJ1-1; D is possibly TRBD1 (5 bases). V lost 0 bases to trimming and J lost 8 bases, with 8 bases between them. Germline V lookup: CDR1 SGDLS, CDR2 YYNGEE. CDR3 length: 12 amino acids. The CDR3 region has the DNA TGTGCCAGCAGCGTAGGGGGGGTCGAAGCTTTCTTT. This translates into CASSVGGVEAFF.

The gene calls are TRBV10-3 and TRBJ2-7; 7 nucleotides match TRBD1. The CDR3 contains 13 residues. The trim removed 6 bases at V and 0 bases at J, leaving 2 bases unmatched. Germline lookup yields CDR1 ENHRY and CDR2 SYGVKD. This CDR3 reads CAIRRDSSYEQYF. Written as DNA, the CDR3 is TGTGCCATCAGACGGGACAGCTCCTACGAGCAGTACTTC.

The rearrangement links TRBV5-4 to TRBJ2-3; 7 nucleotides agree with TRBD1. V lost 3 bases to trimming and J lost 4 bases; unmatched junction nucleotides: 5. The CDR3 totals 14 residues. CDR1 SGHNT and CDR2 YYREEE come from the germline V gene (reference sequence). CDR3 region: CASSSGQRADTQYF. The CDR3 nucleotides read TGTGCCAGCAGCTCGGGACAGCGAGCAGATACGCAGTATTTT.

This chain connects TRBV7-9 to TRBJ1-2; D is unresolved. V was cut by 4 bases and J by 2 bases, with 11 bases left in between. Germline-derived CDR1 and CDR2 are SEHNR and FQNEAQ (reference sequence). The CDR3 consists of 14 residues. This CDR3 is CASSSTGGNYGYTF. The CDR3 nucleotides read TGTGCCAGCAGCTCCACGGGAGGAAACTATGGCTACACCTTC.

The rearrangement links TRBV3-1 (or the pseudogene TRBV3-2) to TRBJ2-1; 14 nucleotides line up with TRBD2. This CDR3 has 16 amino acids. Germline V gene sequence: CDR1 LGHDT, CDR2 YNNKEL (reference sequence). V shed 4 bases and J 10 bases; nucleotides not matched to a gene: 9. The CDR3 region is CASSLGTSGRRDEQFF. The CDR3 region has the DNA TGTGCCAGCAGCCTTGGGACTAGCGGGAGAAGGGACGAGCAGTTCTTC.

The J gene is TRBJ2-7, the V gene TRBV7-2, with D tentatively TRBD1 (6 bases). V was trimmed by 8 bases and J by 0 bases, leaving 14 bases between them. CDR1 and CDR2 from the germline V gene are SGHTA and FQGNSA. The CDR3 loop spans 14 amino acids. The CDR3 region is CASSGQQRSYEQYF. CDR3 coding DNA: TGTGCCAGCTCCGGACAGCAACGCTCCTACGAGCAGTACTTC.

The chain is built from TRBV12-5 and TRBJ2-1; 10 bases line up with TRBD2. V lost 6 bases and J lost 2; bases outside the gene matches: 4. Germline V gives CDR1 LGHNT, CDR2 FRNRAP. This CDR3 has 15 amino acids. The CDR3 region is CASGQSGGAYNEQFF. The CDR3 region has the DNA TGTGCTAGTGGCCAAAGCGGGGGGGCCTACAATGAGCAGTTCTTC.

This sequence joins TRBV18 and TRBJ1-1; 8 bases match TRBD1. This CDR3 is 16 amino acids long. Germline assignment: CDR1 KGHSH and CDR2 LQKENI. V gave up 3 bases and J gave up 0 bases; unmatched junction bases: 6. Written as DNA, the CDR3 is TGTGCCAGCTCACCGACAGGGGTTGGGATGAACACTGAAGCTTTCTTT. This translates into CASSPTGVGMNTEAFF.

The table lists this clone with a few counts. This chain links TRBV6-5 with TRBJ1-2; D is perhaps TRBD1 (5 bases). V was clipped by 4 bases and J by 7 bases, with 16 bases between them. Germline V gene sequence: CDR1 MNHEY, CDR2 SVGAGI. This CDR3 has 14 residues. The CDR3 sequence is CASSSTGLGGGYTF. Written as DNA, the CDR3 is TGTGCCAGCAGTTCTACAGGTCTGGGAGGTGGCTACACCTTC.

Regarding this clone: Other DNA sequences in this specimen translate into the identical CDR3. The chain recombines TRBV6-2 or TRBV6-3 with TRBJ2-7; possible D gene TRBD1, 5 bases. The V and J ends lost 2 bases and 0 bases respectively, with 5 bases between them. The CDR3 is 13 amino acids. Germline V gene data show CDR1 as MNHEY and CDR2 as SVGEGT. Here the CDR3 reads CASSYGASYEQYF. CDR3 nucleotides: TGTGCCAGCAGTTACGGGGCCTCCTACGAGCAGTACTTC.

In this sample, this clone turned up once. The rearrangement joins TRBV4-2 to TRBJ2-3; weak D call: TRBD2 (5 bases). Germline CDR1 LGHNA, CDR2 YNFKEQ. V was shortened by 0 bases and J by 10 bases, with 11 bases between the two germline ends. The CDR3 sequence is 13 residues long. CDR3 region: CASSQDATGAQYF. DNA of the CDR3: TGTGCCAGCAGCCAAGACGCGACCGGGGCGCAGTATTTT.

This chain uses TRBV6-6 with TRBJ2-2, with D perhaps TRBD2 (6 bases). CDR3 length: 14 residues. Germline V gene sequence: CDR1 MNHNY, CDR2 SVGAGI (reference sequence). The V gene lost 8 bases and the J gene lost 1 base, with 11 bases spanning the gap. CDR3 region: CASLTGVNTGELFF. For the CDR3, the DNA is TGTGCCAGCCTTACGGGGGTGAACACCGGGGAGCTGTTTTTT.

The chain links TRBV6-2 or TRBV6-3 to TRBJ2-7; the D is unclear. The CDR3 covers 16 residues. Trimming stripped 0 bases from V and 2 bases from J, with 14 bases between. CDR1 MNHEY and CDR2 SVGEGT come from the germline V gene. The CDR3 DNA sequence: TGTGCCAGCAGTTACTCACGGTCAAAAACCACCTACGAGCAGTACTTC. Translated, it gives CASSYSRSKTTYEQYF.

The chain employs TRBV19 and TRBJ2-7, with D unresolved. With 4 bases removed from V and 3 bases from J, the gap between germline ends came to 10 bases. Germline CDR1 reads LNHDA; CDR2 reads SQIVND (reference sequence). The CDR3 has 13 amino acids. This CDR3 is CASSRQSDYEQYF. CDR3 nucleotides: TGTGCCAGTAGTAGACAATCGGACTACGAGCAGTACTTC.

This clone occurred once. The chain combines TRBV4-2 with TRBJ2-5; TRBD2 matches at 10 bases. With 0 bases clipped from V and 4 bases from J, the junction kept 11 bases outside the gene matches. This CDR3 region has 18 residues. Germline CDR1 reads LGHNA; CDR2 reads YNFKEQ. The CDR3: CASSQDLSGGAASETQYF. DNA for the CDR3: TGTGCCAGCAGCCAAGATTTAAGCGGGGGGGCCGCCTCAGAGACCCAGTACTTC.

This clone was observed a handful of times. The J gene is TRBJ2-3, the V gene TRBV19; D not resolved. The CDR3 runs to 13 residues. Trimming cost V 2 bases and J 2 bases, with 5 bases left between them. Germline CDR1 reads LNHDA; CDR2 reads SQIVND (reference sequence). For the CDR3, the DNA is TGTGCCAGTAGTATAAGCCCCACAGATACGCAGTATTTT. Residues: CASSISPTDTQYF.

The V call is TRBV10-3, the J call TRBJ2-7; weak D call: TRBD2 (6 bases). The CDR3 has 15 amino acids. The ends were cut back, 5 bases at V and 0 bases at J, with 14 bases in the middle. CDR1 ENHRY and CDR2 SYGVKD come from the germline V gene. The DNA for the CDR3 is TGTGCCATCAGTAGTGTGGGGGGTGGCTCCTACGAGCAGTACTTC. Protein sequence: CAISSVGGGSYEQYF.

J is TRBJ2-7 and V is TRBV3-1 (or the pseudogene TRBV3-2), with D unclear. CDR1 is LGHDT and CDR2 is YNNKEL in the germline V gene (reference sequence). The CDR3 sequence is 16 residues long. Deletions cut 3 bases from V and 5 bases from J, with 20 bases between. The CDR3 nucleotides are TGTGCCAGCAGCCACCTTGGAGACTGGCCAGACCACGAGCAGTACTTC. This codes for CASSHLGDWPDHEQYF.

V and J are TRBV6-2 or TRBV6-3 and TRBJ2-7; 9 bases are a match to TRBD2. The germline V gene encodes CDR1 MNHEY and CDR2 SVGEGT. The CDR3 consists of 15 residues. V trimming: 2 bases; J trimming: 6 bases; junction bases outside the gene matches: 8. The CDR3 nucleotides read TGTGCCAGCAGTTACGGCGGGGGGGCCTTCGGCGAGCAGTACTTC. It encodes CASSYGGGAFGEQYF.

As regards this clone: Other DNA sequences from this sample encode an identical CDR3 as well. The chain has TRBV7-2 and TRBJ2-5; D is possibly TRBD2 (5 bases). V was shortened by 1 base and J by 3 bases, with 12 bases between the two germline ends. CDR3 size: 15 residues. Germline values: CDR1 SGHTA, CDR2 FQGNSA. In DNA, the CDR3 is TGTGCCAGCAGCTTAGGACAAACGGGAAAAGAGACCCAGTACTTC. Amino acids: CASSLGQTGKETQYF. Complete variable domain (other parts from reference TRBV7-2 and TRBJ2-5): GAGVSQSPSNKVTEKGKDVELRCDPISGHTALYWYRQSLGQGLEFLIYFQGNSAPDKSGLPSDRFSAERTGGSVSTLTIQRTQQEDSAVYLCASSLGQTGKETQYFGPGTRLLVL.